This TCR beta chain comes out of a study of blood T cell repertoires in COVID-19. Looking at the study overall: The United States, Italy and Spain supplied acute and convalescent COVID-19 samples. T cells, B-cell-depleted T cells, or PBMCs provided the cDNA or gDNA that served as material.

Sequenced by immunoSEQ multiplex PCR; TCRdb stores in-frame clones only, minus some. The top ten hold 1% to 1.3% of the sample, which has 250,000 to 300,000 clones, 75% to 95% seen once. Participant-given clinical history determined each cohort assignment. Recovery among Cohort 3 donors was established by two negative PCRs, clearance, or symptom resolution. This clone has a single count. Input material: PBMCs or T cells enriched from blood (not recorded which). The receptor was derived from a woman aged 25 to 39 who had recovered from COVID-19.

The CDR3 region is CASSQRTSGTDTQYF. CDR3 nucleotides: TGTGCCAGCAGTCAAAGGACTAGCGGCACAGATACGCAGTATTTT. This rearrangement joins TRBV25-1 to TRBJ2-3; TRBD2 matches 9 bases. This CDR3 has 15 residues. Trimming at V came to 5 bases and at J to 1 base, leaving 4 bases not matched to a gene. CDR1 MGHDK and CDR2 SYGVNS come from the germline V gene. The entire variable domain, with the rest obtained from reference TRBV25-1 and TRBJ2-3, is as follows: EADIYQTPRYLVIGTGKKITLECSQTMGHDKMYWYQQDPGMELHLIHYSYGVNSTEKGDLSSESTVSRIRTEHFPLTLESARPSHTSQYLCASSQRTSGTDTQYFGPGTRLTVL.